This T cell receptor (beta chain) was recovered during a study of shared clonotypes between healthy human individuals. Broader study findings: The authors sampled blood alone, and tissue repertoires likely differ. With a handful of donors compared, approximately 5.5% of naive CD4 clonotypes were shared.

Per the germline V gene, CDR1 is WNHNN and CDR2 is SYGVQD (reference sequence). Between the trimmed V and J ends, which lost 3 bases and 2 bases, there was a span of 9 bases. This CDR3 region has 14 residues. Some clones are missing from TCRdb's copy, which holds only in-frame ones; the method was immunoSEQ multiplex PCR. Among 600,000 to 750,000 clones listed, more than 70% were seen once. A note on this clone: What it binds is unknown. This CDR3 is also generated by other DNA sequences in the sample.

CD45RA+ naive and CD45RA-negative memory subsets were separated from CD4+ cells. V gene TRBV10-1 combines with J gene TRBJ2-3; D may match TRBD1 or TRBD2 (5 bases each). Sequences were obtained from memory CD4+ T cells sorted from blood. As for subset: CD45RA-negative fraction. This receptor was taken from a woman aged 30 to 39 in good health. CDR3 sequence: CASSDGGSTDTQYF. CDR3 DNA: TGCGCCAGCAGTGATGGGGGATCCACAGATACGCAGTATTTT.